Listed below are T cell receptor beta chains from one sample, sequenced in a study of cytomegalovirus exposure and HLA in healthy donors. Method: immunoSEQ multiplex PCR; TCRdb's copy keeps in-frame clones and lacks some. The sample lists 200,000 to 250,000 clones; over 65% were seen once. The specimen sequenced was PBMCs. The origin of the receptors is a young man in good health and CMV-seronegative. Each CDR3 is given with its conserved first and last residue. The order of the fields is clone size, J gene, V gene, D gene, CDR3 DNA, CDR3 protein. D genes are given only for firm matches. Size values are once, few and many counts, or a class for expanded clones, and some rows have none.

>once|TRBJ2-1|TRBV30|.
TGTGCCTGGTCTTATATCCATGAGCAGTTCTTC
CAWSYIHEQFF
>.|TRBJ2-5|TRBV9|TRBD2
TGTGCCAGCAGCCAAGGCGGGAGGGCCGGGGAGACCCAGTACTTC
CASSQGGRAGETQYF
>.|TRBJ1-1|TRBV4-1|.
TGCGCCAGCAGCCAAGATAGGAGGGGCTGCTTCTTT
CASSQDRRGCFF
>.|TRBJ2-5|TRBV9|TRBD2
TGTGCCAGCAGCGTGACCTCTGCCGGGAGGTGGGAGACCCAGTACTTC
CASSVTSAGRWETQYF
>.|TRBJ1-2|TRBV2|.
TGTGCCAGCAGGGGCATGGACTATGGCTACACCTTC
CASRGMDYGYTF
>.|TRBJ1-3|TRBV19|.
TGTGCCAGTAGTATCGGTGTCTCTGGAAACACCATATATTTT
CASSIGVSGNTIYF
>.|TRBJ1-4|TRBV19|.
TGTGCCAGTAGCGACAGGTTTGCAACTAATGAAAAACTGTTTTTT
CASSDRFATNEKLFF
>.|TRBJ2-3|TRBV9|TRBD2
TGTGCCAGCAGCGCGGGCGAGACTAGCGGGAGTACAGATACGCAGTATTTT
CASSAGETSGSTDTQYF
>.|TRBJ1-4|TRBV6-1|.
TGTGCCAGCAGTGAATATCGTGAAAAACTGTTTTTT
CASSEYREKLFF
>.|TRBJ2-1|TRBV5-1|TRBD2
TGCGCCAGCAGCTCGGAGGGACTAGCGGTCCTCAGGGAGCAGTTCTTC
CASSSEGLAVLREQFF
>.|TRBJ2-1|TRBV4-1|TRBD2
TGCGCCAGCAGCCAAGGGCTAGCGGACAATGAGCAGTTCTTC
CASSQGLADNEQFF
>few|TRBJ1-2|TRBV5-4|.
TGTGCCAGCAGTTCGGCGAAAGGGGCTTATCTAGGTGGCTACACCTTC
CASSSAKGAYLGGYTF
>.|TRBJ2-1|TRBV20-1|.
TGCAGTGCTAGAGACACGTCAGGCAGGGTCTTC
CSARDTSGRVF
>few|TRBJ2-6|TRBV7-9|.
TGTGCCAGCAACACTGGGGCCAACGTCCTGACTTTC
CASNTGANVLTF
>.|TRBJ2-6|TRBV25-1|.
TGTGCCAGCAGTGTTCTGTCTGGGGCCAACGTCCTGACTTTC
CASSVLSGANVLTF
>.|TRBJ1-1|TRBV30|.
TGTGCCTGGAGTATAGGACAAAACACTGAAGCTTTCTTT
CAWSIGQNTEAFF
>.|TRBJ1-4|TRBV15|.
TGTGCCACCAGCGCCGGGATCACCGCAACTAATGAAAAACTGTTTTTT
CATSAGITATNEKLFF
>.|TRBJ2-7|TRBV20-1|.
TGCAGTGCTGGGACTCCCTACGAGCAGTACTTC
CSAGTPYEQYF
>.|TRBJ2-1|TRBV4-1|TRBD2
TGCGCCAGTAGCCAAGGAGGTATTAGGACTAGCGGTCCTAGGGATGAGCAGTTCTTC
CASSQGGIRTSGPRDEQFF
>.|TRBJ1-2|TRBV9|TRBD1
TGTGCCAGCAGCGGGTGGGGACAGGGCTACACCTTC
CASSGWGQGYTF
>.|TRBJ2-1|TRBV4-1|TRBD2
TGCGCCAGCGCCCAGGCGGGAGTCCAGGAGCAGTTCTTC
CASAQAGVQEQFF
>.|TRBJ2-7|TRBV18|TRBD1
TGTGCCAGCTCGCCGGGACAGGGGATCTACGAGCAGTACTTC
CASSPGQGIYEQYF
>.|TRBJ1-3|TRBV7-7|TRBD1
TGTGCTAGCAGCTACCAAGGGGGCCCTGGAAACACCATATATTTT
CASSYQGGPGNTIYF
>.|TRBJ2-5|TRBV5-4|TRBD2
TGTGCCAGCAGCTTGGCCCCACTAGCGGAGCAAGAGACCCAGTACTTC
CASSLAPLAEQETQYF
>.|TRBJ2-1|TRBV25-1|.
TGTGCCAGCAGTGAATGGGGGCTTGAGCAGTTCTTC
CASSEWGLEQFF
>.|TRBJ2-4|TRBV29-1|TRBD1
TGCAGCGCCAAAGGGGGGACAGGGGGCGTTAGGGGCATTCAGTACTTC
CSAKGGTGGVRGIQYF
>.|TRBJ2-2|TRBV7-7|TRBD1
TGTGCTAGCAGCGCCGGACAGGGGTCAGGGGAGCTGTTTTTT
CASSAGQGSGELFF
>.|TRBJ2-2|TRBV19|TRBD2
TGTGCCAGCGGGATTAGCGGGAGGACCACCGGGGAGCTGTTTTTT
CASGISGRTTGELFF
>.|TRBJ2-7|TRBV18|.
TGTGCCAGCTCACCCCGCGGGACGTACTCCTACGAGCAGTACTTC
CASSPRGTYSYEQYF
>.|TRBJ1-4|TRBV18|TRBD1
TGTGCCAGCTCACCACAGGGGGCTGAAAAACTGTTTTTT
CASSPQGAEKLFF
>.|TRBJ1-1|TRBV5-1|TRBD1
TGCGCCAGCAGCTGGGACAGGAACACTGAAGCTTTCTTT
CASSWDRNTEAFF
>few|TRBJ1-3|TRBV28|TRBD1
TGTGCCACCTCGACAGGGTGGGGAAACACCATATATTTT
CATSTGWGNTIYF
>.|TRBJ1-2|TRBV21-1|.
TGTCAATCTGAACAAAGTCTTTGGCAGGAAAACTATGGCTACACCTTC
CQSEQSLWQENYGYTF
>.|TRBJ2-3|TRBV6-6|.
TGTGCCAGCAGAGCGACGGCGGGAAGCACAGATACGCAGTATTTT
CASRATAGSTDTQYF
>once|TRBJ2-7|TRBV7-9|TRBD2
TGTGCCAGCAGCTTGGTTCTCAGCGGGAGGCACGAGCAGTACTTC
CASSLVLSGRHEQYF
>once|TRBJ2-5|TRBV19|TRBD2
TGTGCCAGTAGTATAGATCCAACTGGCGGGGGGACCCAGTACTTC
CASSIDPTGGGTQYF
>few|TRBJ1-2|TRBV18|TRBD1
TGTGCCAGCTCACGACCTCCTAGGACAGGGGGCAACTATGGCTACACCTTC
CASSRPPRTGGNYGYTF
>.|TRBJ2-3|TRBV30|.
TGTGCCTACCTCAGGGATACGCAGTATTTT
CAYLRDTQYF
>few|TRBJ1-2|TRBV6-5|.
TGTGCCAGCAGGTCCACAGGGAACTATGGCTACACCTTC
CASRSTGNYGYTF
>few|TRBJ1-1|TRBV19|TRBD1
TGTGCCAGTAGTATATTAACAGGGGGCATGAACACTGAAGCTTTCTTT
CASSILTGGMNTEAFF
>few|TRBJ2-7|TRBV7-9|TRBD1
TGTGCCAGCAGCTTACTCCCAGGACAGGCCGAGCAGTACTTC
CASSLLPGQAEQYF
>.|TRBJ2-4|TRBV19|TRBD2
TGTGCCAGTAGTACGGGGACTAGCGGGAGGGTTGGCAAAAACATTCAGTACTTC
CASSTGTSGRVGKNIQYF
>.|TRBJ2-7|TRBV7-3|TRBD1
TGTGCCAGCAGCCCAATACAGGGGTCGGTCGAGCAGTACTTC
CASSPIQGSVEQYF
>.|TRBJ2-5|TRBV7-2|TRBD2
TGTGCCAGCAGCTTTCGAGGTCTAGCGGGAGGCGGCCAAGAGACCCAGTACTTC
CASSFRGLAGGGQETQYF
>.|TRBJ2-2|TRBV2|TRBD1
TGTGCCAGCAGGGGGACAGGGAGTACCGGGGAGCTGTTTTTT
CASRGTGSTGELFF
>once|TRBJ1-3|TRBV9|.
TGTGCCAGCAGCGTAGACAACGGAAACACCATATATTTT
CASSVDNGNTIYF
>.|TRBJ2-1|TRBV6-1|TRBD2
TGTGCCAGCAGACGCGTCGCGGGGGATGAGCAGTTCTTC
CASRRVAGDEQFF
>.|TRBJ2-1|TRBV9|.
TGTGCCAGCAGCGTAGACCTGCCGGGGGAGCAGTTCTTC
CASSVDLPGEQFF
>.|TRBJ2-1|TRBV15|.
TGTGCCACCAGCAGAGATAGTGGGCGGGGACGGATCAGTTACTACAATGAGCAGTTCTTC
CATSRDSGRGRISYYNEQFF
>.|TRBJ1-5|TRBV6-1|.
TGTGCCAGCAAAACGAGACAGCCCCAGCATTTT
CASKTRQPQHF
>.|TRBJ2-3|TRBV5-1|TRBD1
TGCGCCAGCACCCTGGGAACAGGGGGGGATACGCAGTATTTT
CASTLGTGGDTQYF
>few|TRBJ1-2|TRBV9|.
TGTGCCAGCAGCGTAGATCCCGAGGGATATGGCTACACCTTC
CASSVDPEGYGYTF
>.|TRBJ2-1|TRBV10-2|TRBD2
TGCGCCAGCAGTGAGACTAGCGGGAAGTGGTCCAGCGGCAATGAGCAGTTCTTC
CASSETSGKWSSGNEQFF
>.|TRBJ2-7|TRBV5-6|TRBD1
TGTGCCAGCAGCTTGGGTAGGGGGCTTTTGTCCTACGAGCAGTACTTC
CASSLGRGLLSYEQYF
>.|TRBJ2-5|TRBV25-1|TRBD1
TGTGCCAGCAGTGAATTGGGGACAGGGTCGGGAGAGCAGTACTTC
CASSELGTGSGEQYF